Listed below are T cell receptor beta chains from one sample, sequenced in a study of memory CD4+ T cells and cytomegalovirus serostatus. Sequencing was performed with immunoSEQ multiplex PCR; in TCRdb, only in-frame clones are kept and a portion is missing. Among under 50,000 clones, about 70% were seen once, and the ten largest hold about 1.1%. Sequencing was performed on memory CD4+ T cells from blood. All receptors derive from an adult in good health and CMV-seropositive. CDR3s leave out the opening cysteine and the closing phenylalanine or tryptophan.

TRBV7-6 ASSLADMENTEAF
TRBV2 ASQGGFSYGYT
TRBV7-2 ASSAQTGIDEQF
TRBV7-2 ASSYQGPYNEQF
TRBV11-3 ASSDGGVDTQY
TRBV5-4 ASSLEYNSPLH
TRBV5-1 ASSLSGRGGTEAF
TRBV11-2 ASSPFRDTEAF
TRBV18 ASSPLQGEGSGELF
TRBV5-1 ASGEDYGYT
TRBV4-3 ASSSGQGTYEQY
TRBV7-2 ASSSPGDSRTGELF
TRBV27 ASSPRPLEALH
TRBV10-3 AISEVGGSYEQY
TRBV28 ASMADDEQY
TRBV19 ASSISARSPLH
TRBV29-1 SGQQTTEAF
TRBV10-3 AISPGTMNTEAF
TRBV18 ASSPGGGPHEQF
TRBV4-1 ASSQDPTGLETQY
TRBV7-8 ASSHIDRVHEQY
TRBV7-8 ASSDISDTDTQY
TRBV29-1 SVVRSGGYNEQF
TRBV29-1 SVETLLAVEAF
TRBV15 ATSRVLLAEQY
TRBV7-9 ASSLGTVYGYT
TRBV19 ASSIGASGSNEQF
TRBV28 ASRPLVGNTEAF
TRBV2 ATYRGWNTEAF
TRBV7-6 ASSLGHDRGTEAF
TRBV28 ASSLRPGLAGADTQY
TRBV5-1 ASSLLPPVTYTQY
TRBV6-1 ASSQSFSDLYEQY
TRBV2 ASRRDSPSGSPLH
TRBV10-3 AISESKLAEQF
TRBV19 ASSPRDQPQH
TRBV5-1 ASSLARGAVTDTQY
TRBV5-4 ASSLGFRAGELF
TRBV28 ASSPAGATSQETQY
TRBV5-1 ASSSGGVRQGNTIY
TRBV27 ASSLRARTGELF
TRBV9 ASSRDTGTDTQY
TRBV7-2 ASSLAWVPPQPQH
TRBV4-1 ASSRTGLAGGIDGELF
TRBV5-6 ASSYDLYPHEQY
TRBV7-8 ASSLDAQETQY
TRBV5-1 ASSSVRDFGANVLT
TRBV6-1 ASSELQGTNEKLF
TRBV7-9 ASSLSTNGYT
TRBV4-3 ASSQDSTSDEAF
TRBV4-2 ASSPTGTQETQY